The clone carrying this T cell receptor (beta chain) was observed at least ten times. Its specificity is not known. This sample was included in a study of CD8 T cells in ankylosing spondylitis. Study outcomes and limitations: There was a TCR beta motif, made of several highly homologous variants, that appeared characteristic of ankylosing spondylitis blood.

Libraries of TCR beta came from quantitative 5'-RACE with molecular barcodes. From the 5' RACE reads, TCRdb called clonotypes with MiXCR, one entry per CDR3 protein. The sample holds roughly 130,000 distinct CDR3 sequences; roughly 8% are singletons and the top ten take approximately 6.8%. From germline, CDR1 is MNHNS and CDR2 SASEGT. This CDR3 is built from 13 residues. Losses at the gene ends were 6 bases for V and 4 bases for J; bases not matched to a gene: 6. Sample: synovial fluid, either unsorted or a sorted T cell fraction (not recorded which). The receptor comes from a male donor with ankylosing spondylitis. The chain couples TRBV6-1 to TRBJ2-7; 7 nucleotides align to TRBD1. The CDR3 is CASRERGPYEQYF. The DNA of the CDR3 is TGTGCCAGCAGAGAAAGGGGGCCTTACGAGCAGTACTTC.